These 10 T cell receptor beta chains were all obtained from the same sample, sequenced in a study of blood T cell repertoires in COVID-19. The table came from immunoSEQ multiplex PCR; TCRdb's copy has only in-frame clones and leaves some out. The table shows more than 95,000 clones, with roughly 76% occurring only once. Specimen: peripheral blood. The receptors derive from a woman in her 70s with acute or convalescent COVID-19.

The chain is built from TRBV6-2 or TRBV6-3 and TRBJ2-3; TRBD2 matches at 8 bases. Germline values: CDR1 MNHEY, CDR2 SVGEGT. The CDR3 extends over 17 amino acids. J lost 0 bases, V lost 0 bases, and 5 bases had no gene match. The CDR3 sequence is CASSYSPASGSTDTQYF. The CDR3 DNA sequence: TGTGCCAGCAGTTACTCCCCCGCTAGCGGGAGCACAGATACGCAGTATTTT.

The rearrangement joins TRBV7-2 to TRBJ1-2; D possibly corresponds to TRBD1 (5 bases). The ends were cut back, 1 base at V and 5 bases at J, with 14 bases in the middle. CDR1 and CDR2 (germline): SGHTA, FQGNSA. CDR3 length: 15 residues. The CDR3 here is CASSLVLTGEYGYTF. CDR3 DNA: TGTGCCAGCAGCTTAGTGTTAACAGGAGAGTATGGCTACACCTTC.

The CDR3, as DNA: TGTGCCAGCAGCTTCCTAGCCGCGCGGTCGAACGGCTACACCTTC. It is translated as CASSFLAARSNGYTF. This rearrangement joins TRBV7-8 to TRBJ1-2; D unclear. Germline values: CDR1 SGHVS, CDR2 FQNEAQ. The CDR3 extends over 15 amino acids. V was trimmed by 3 bases and J by 8 bases, leaving 19 bases between them.

This rearrangement joins TRBV5-1 to TRBJ2-7, with D unresolved. Trimming pared 1 base from V and 2 bases from J, leaving 10 bases between. There are 14 residues in the CDR3. Germline V gene lookup returns CDR1 SGHRS and CDR2 YFSETQ. The CDR3 loop reads CASSLYLQPYEQYF. CDR3 DNA sequence: TGCGCCAGCAGCTTGTATTTACAGCCCTACGAGCAGTACTTC.

CDR3 protein: CASSLRTEDTEAFF. CDR3 DNA: TGTGCCAGCAGCCTCAGGACAGAGGACACTGAAGCTTTCTTT. V is TRBV11-3 and J is TRBJ1-1; tentative D call: TRBD1 (6 bases). Germline loops: CDR1 SGHNT, CDR2 YENEEA. The CDR3 is 14 residues long. The V and J ends lost 5 bases and 3 bases respectively, with 13 bases between them.

The chain joins TRBV5-1 to TRBJ1-1; TRBD1 matches 7 bases. J was trimmed by 1 base and V by 5 bases; bases with no gene match: 5. CDR3 length: 14 amino acids. Germline CDR1 reads SGHRS; CDR2 reads YFSETQ. The CDR3 sequence is CASSAGQPNTEAFF. For the CDR3, the DNA is TGCGCCAGCAGTGCGGGACAGCCGAACACTGAAGCTTTCTTT.

This rearrangement joins TRBV2 to TRBJ2-2; 9 positions agree with TRBD1. This CDR3 comprises 15 residues. CDR1 and CDR2 from the germline V gene are SNHLY and FYNNEI. With 8 bases clipped from V and 7 bases from J, the junction kept 11 bases outside the gene matches. The CDR3: CASVTGGLTSGELFF. The CDR3 DNA sequence: TGTGCCAGCGTTACAGGGGGCTTGACAAGCGGGGAGCTGTTTTTT.

The gene calls are TRBV29-1 and TRBJ2-1; D might be TRBD2 (6 bases). V gave up 7 bases and J gave up 7 bases, with 14 bases separating them. This CDR3 comprises 12 residues. The V gene's germline CDR1 is SQVTM and CDR2 ANQGSEA. CDR3 sequence (DNA): TGCAGCGCCTGGGGGGAGGCTAATGAGCAGTTCTTC. This sequence encodes CSAWGEANEQFF.

The rearrangement links TRBV29-1 to TRBJ2-3, with 11 nucleotides matching TRBD2. Germline CDR1 is SQVTM and CDR2 is ANQGSEA. CDR3 length equals 16 residues. V was clipped by 1 base and J by 2 bases; unmatched bases: 5. The chain's CDR3 is CSVEGQLAGVTDTQYF. DNA for the CDR3: TGCAGCGTTGAAGGTCAACTAGCGGGAGTCACAGATACGCAGTATTTT.

The genes are TRBV29-1 and TRBJ2-1, with 9 nucleotides matching TRBD2. The CDR3 is 14 residues long. CDR1 and CDR2 (germline): SQVTM, ANQGSEA. V shed 6 bases and J 6 bases; nucleotides not matched to a gene: 9. The CDR3 protein is CSVVAGGSGNEQFF. The CDR3 nucleotides read TGCAGCGTGGTGGCGGGAGGGTCCGGCAATGAGCAGTTCTTC.